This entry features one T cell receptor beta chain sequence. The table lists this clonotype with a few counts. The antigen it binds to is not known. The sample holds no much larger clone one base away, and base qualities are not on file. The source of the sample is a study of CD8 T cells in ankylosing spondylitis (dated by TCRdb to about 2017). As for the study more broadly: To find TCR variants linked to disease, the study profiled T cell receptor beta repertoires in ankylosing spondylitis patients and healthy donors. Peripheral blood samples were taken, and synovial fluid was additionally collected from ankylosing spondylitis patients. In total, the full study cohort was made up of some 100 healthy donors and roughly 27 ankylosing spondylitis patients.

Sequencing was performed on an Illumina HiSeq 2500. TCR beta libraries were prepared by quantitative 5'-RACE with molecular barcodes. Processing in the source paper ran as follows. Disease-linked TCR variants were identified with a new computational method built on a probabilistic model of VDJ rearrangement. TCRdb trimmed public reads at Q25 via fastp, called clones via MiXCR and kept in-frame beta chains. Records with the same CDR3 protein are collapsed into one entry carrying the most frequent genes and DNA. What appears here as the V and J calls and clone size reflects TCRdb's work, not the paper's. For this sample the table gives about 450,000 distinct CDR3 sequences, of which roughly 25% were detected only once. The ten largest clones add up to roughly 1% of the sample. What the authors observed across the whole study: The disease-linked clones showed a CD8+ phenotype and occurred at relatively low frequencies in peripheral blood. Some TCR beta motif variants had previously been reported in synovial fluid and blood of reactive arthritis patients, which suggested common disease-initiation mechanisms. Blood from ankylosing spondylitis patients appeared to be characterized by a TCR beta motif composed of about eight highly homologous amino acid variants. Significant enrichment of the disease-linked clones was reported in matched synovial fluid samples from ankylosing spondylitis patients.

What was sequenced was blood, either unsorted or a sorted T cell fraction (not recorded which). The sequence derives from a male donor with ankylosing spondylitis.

The CDR3 reads as follows: CASSGKGVGTDTQYF. The DNA is TGTGCCAGCAGTGGTAAAGGGGTCGGCACAGATACGCAGTATTTT. The chain was built from TRBV6-1 and TRBJ2-3; TRBD1 is a possible D gene, resting on 5 matching bases. Looking up the germline V gene yields CDR1 MNHNS and CDR2 SASEGT. Cut back by 4 bases and 1 base, the V and J ends lie 12 bases apart. The CDR3, from cysteine to phenylalanine, totals 15 residues. The sequence is cut down to CDR3 DNA, 45 bases in frame from base 1.